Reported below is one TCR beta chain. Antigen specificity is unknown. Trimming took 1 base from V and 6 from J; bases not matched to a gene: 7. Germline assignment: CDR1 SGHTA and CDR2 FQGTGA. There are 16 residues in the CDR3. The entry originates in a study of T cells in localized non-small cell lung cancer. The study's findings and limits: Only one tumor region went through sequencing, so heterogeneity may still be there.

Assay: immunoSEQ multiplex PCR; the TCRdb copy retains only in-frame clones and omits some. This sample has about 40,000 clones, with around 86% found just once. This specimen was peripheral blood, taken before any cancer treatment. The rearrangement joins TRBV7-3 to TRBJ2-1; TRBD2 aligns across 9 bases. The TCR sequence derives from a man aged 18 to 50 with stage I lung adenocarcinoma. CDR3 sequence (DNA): TGTGCCAGCAGCTTAATGGGGGGACTAGCAGCCAATGAGCAGTTCTTC. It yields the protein CASSLMGGLAANEQFF.